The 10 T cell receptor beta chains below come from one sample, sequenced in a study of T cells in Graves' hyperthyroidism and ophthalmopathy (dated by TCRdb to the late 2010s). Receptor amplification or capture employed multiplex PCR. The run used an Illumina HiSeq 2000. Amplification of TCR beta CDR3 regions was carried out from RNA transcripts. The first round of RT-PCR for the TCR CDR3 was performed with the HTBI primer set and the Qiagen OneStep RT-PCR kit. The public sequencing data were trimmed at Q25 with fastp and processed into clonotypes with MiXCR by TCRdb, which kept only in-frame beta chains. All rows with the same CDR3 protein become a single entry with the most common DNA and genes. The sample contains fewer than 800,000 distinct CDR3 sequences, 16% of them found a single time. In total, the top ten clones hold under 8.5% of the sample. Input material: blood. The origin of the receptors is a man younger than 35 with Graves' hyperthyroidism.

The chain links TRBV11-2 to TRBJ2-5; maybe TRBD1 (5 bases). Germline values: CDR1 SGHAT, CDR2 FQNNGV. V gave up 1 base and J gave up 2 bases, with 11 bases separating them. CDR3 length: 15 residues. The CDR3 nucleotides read TGTGCCAGCAGCTTAGGGTCAGGGTGGCAAGAGACCCAGTACTTC. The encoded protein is CASSLGSGWQETQYF.

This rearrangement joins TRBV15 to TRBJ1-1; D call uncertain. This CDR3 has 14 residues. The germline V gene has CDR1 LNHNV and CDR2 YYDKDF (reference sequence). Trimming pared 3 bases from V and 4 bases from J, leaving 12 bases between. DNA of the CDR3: TGTGCCACCAGCAGGGGTGACGGAGGCACTGAAGCTTTCTTT. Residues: CATSRGDGGTEAFF.

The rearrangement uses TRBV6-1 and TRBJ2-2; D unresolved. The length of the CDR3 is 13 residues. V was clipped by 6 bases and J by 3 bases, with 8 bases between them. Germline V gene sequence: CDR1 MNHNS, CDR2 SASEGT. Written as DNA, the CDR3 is TGTGCCAGCAGGGCAGGTTACACCGGGGAGCTGTTTTTT. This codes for CASRAGYTGELFF.

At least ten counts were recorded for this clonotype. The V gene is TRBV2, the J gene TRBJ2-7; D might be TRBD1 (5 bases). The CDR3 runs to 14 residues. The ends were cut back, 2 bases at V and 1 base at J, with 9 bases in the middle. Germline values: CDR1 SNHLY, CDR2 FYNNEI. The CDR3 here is CASSEIAGSYEQYF. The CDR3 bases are TGTGCCAGCAGTGAAATCGCAGGGTCCTACGAGCAGTACTTC.

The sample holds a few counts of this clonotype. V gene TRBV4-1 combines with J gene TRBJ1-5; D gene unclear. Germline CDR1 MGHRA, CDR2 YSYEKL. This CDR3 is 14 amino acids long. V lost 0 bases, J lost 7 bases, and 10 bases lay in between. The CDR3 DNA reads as TGCGCCAGCAGCCAAGAGTCGGGAAGGCAGCCCCAGCATTTT. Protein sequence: CASSQESGRQPQHF.

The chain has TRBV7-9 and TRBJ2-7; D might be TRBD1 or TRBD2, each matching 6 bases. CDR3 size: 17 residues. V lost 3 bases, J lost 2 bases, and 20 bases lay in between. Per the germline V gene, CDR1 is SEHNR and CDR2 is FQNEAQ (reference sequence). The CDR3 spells CASSFLEGGARAYEQYF. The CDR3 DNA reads TGTGCCAGCAGCTTTTTGGAGGGGGGAGCCCGGGCCTACGAGCAGTACTTC.

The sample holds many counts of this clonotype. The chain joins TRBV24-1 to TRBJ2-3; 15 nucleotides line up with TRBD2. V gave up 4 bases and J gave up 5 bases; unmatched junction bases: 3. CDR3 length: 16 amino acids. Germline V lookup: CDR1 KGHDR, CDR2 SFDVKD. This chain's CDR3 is CATSEWTSGREDTQYF. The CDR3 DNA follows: TGTGCCACCAGTGAGTGGACTAGCGGGAGGGAAGATACGCAGTATTTT.

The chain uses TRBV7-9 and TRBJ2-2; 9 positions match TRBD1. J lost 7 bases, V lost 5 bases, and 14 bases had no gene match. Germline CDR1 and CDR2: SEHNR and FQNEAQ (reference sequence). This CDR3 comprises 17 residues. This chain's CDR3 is CASSPNPGQGSVGELFF. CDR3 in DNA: TGTGCCAGCAGCCCAAACCCGGGACAGGGTTCGGTCGGGGAGCTGTTTTTT.

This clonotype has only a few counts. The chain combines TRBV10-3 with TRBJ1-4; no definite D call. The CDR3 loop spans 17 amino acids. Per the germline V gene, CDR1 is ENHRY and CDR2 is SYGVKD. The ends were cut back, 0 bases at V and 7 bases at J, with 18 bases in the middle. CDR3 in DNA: TGTGCCATCAGTGAGTCGAATCAAAGACTGTTTAGTGAAAAACTGTTTTTT. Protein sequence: CAISESNQRLFSEKLFF.

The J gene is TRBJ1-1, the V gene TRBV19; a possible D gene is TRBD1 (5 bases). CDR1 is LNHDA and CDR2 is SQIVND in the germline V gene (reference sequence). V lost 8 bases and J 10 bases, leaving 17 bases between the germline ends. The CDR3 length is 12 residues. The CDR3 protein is CASLRRGAPAFF. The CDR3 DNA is TGTGCCAGTCTCCGGAGGGGCGCTCCAGCTTTCTTT.